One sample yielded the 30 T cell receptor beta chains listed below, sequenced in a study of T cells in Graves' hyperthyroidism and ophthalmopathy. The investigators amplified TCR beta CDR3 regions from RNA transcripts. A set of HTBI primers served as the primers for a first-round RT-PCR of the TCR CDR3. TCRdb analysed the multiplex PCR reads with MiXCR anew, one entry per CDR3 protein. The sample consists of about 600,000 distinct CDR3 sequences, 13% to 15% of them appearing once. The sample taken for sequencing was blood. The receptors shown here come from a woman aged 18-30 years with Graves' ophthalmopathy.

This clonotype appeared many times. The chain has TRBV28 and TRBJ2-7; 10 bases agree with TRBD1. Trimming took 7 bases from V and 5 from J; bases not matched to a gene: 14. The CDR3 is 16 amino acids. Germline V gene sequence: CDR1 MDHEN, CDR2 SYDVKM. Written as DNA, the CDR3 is TGTGCCAGCAATTCCCCCCGGGACAGGGGTATCCACGAGCAGTACTTC. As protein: CASNSPRDRGIHEQYF. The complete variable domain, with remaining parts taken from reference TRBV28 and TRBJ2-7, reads DVKVTQSSRYLVKRTGEKVFLECVQDMDHENMFWYRQDPGLGLRLIYFSYDVKMKEKGDIPEGYSVSREKKERFSLILESASTNQTSMYLCASNSPRDRGIHEQYFGPGTRLTVT.

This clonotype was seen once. The CDR3 sequence: CASSLSLGAAGGNEQFF. The DNA of the CDR3 is TGTGCCAGCAGTTTATCTTTGGGGGCAGCGGGGGGCAATGAGCAGTTCTTC. The chain is built from TRBV6-5 and TRBJ2-1; 9 nucleotides line up with TRBD2. Germline-derived CDR1 and CDR2 are MNHEY and SVGAGI. V gave up 4 bases and J gave up 6 bases; unmatched junction bases: 13. The CDR3 has 17 amino acids.

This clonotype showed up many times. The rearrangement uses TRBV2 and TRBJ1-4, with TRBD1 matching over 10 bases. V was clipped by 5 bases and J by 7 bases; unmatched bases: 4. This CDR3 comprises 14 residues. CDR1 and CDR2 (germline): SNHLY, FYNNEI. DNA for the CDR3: TGTGCCAGCAGTCGACAGGGGGCGTTTGAAAAACTGTTTTTT. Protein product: CASSRQGAFEKLFF.

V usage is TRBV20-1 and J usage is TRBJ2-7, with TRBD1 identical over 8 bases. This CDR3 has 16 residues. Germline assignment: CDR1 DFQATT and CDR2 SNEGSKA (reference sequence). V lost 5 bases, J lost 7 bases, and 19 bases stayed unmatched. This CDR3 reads CSADILYGTGSKEQYF. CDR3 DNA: TGCAGTGCTGACATCCTTTATGGGACAGGATCGAAGGAGCAGTACTTC.

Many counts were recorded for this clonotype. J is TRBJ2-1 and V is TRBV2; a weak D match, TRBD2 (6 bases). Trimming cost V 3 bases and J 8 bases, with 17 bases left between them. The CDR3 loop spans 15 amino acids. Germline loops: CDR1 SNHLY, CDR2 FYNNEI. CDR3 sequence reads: CASSDERAMWDEQFF. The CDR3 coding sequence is TGTGCCAGCAGTGATGAGCGGGCAATGTGGGATGAGCAGTTCTTC.

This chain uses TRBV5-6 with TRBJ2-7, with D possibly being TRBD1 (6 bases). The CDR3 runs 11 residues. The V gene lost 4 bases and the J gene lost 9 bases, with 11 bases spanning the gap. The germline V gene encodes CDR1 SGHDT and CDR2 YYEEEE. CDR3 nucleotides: TGTGCCAGCAGCACCCAGGGGAGGCAGTACTTC. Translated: CASSTQGRQYF.

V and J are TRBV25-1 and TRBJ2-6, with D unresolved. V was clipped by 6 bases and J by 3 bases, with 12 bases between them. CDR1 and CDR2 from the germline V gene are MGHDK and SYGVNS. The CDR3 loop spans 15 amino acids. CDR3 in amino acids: CASRIAGIGANVLTF. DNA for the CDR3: TGTGCCAGCAGGATTGCAGGAATTGGGGCCAACGTCCTGACTTTC.

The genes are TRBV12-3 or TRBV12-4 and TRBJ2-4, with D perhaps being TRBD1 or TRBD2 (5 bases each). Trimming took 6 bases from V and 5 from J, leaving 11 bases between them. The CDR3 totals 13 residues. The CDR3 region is CASSPRGQNIQYF. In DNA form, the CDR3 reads TGTGCCAGCAGCCCGAGGGGACAAAACATTCAGTACTTC.

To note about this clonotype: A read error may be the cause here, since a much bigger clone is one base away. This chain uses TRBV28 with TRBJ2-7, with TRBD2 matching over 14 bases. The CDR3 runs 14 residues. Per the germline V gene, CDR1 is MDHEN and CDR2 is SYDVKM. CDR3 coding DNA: TGTGCCAGCAGAGGGACTAGCGGGAGTAACGAGCAGTGCTTC. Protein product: CASRGTSGSNEQCF.

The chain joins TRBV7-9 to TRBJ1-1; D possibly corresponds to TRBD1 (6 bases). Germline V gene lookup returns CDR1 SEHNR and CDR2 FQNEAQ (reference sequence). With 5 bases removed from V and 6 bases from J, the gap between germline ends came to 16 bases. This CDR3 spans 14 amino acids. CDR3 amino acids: CASSTPSGGPEAFF. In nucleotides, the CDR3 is TGTGCCAGCAGCACCCCCTCTGGGGGCCCTGAAGCTTTCTTT.

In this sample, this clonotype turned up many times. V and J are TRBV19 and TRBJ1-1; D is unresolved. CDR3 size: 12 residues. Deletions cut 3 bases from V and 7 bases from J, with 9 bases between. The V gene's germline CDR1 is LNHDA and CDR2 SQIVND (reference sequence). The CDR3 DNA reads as TGTGCCAGTAGTATTTCGGCAGGTGAAGCTTTCTTT. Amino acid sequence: CASSISAGEAFF.

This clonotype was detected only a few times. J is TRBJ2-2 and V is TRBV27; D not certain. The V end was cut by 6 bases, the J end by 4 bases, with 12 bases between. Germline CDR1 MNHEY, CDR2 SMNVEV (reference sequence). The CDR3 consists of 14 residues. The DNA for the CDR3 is TGTGCCAGCAGCTCTATCACAGTCACCGGGGAGCTGTTTTTT. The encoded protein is CASSSITVTGELFF.

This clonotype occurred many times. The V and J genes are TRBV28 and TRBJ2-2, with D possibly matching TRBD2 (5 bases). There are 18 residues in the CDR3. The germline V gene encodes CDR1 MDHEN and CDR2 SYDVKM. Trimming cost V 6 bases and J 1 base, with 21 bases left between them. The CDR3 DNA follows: TGTGCCAGCAGAACCGATCAAGGACTCTGGGGGAACACCGGGGAGCTGTTTTTT. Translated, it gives CASRTDQGLWGNTGELFF.

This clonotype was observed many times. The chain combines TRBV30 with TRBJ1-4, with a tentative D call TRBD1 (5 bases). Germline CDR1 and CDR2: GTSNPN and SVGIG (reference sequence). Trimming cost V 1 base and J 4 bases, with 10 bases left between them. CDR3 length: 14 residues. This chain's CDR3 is CAWSARGFNEKLFF. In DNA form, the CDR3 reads TGTGCCTGGAGTGCGAGGGGCTTTAATGAAAAACTGTTTTTT.

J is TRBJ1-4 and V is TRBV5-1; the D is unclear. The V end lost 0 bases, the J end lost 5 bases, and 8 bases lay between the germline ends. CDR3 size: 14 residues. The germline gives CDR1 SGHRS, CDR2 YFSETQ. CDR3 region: CASSLGGENEKLFF. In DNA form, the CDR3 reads TGCGCCAGCAGCTTGGGGGGTGAGAATGAAAAACTGTTTTTT. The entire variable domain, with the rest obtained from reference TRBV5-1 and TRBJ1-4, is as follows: KAGVTQTPRYLIKTRGQQVTLSCSPISGHRSVSWYQQTPGQGLQFLFEYFSETQRNKGNFPGRFSGRQFSNSRSEMNVSTLELGDSALYLCASSLGGENEKLFFGSGTQLSVL.

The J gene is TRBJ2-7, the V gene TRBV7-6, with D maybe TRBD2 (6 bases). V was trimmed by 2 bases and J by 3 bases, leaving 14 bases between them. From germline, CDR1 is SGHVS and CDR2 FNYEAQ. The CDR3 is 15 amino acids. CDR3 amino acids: CASSLPGTGNYEQYF. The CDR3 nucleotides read TGTGCCAGCAGCTTACCCGGGACTGGTAACTACGAGCAGTACTTC. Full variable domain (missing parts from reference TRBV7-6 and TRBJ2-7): GAGVSQSPRYKVTKRGQDVALRCDPISGHVSLYWYRQALGQGPEFLTYFNYEAQQDKSGLPNDRFSAERPEGSISTLTIQRTEQRDSAMYRCASSLPGTGNYEQYFGPGTRLTVT.

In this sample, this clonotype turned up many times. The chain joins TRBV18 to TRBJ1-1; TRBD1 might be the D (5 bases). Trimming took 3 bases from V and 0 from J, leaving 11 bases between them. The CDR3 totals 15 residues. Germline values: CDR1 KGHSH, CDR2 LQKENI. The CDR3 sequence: CASSPTTAVNTEAFF. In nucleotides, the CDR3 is TGTGCCAGCTCACCTACGACAGCAGTGAACACTGAAGCTTTCTTT.

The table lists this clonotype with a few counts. CDR3 loop: CASSQPGQGKKNGYTF. CDR3 DNA: TGCGCCAGCAGCCAGCCGGGACAGGGGAAAAAGAATGGCTACACCTTC. V usage is TRBV4-1 and J usage is TRBJ1-2; 10 bases are shared with TRBD1. The CDR3 runs to 16 residues. Germline-derived CDR1 and CDR2 are MGHRA and YSYEKL. Trimming cost V 3 bases and J 6 bases; bases outside gene matches: 10.

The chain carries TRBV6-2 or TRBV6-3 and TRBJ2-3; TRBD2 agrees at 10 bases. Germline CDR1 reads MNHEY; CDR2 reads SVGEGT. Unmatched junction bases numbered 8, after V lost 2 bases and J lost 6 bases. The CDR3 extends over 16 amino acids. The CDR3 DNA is TGTGCCAGCAGTTACACTACTAGCGGGGTCACGGATACGCAGTATTTT. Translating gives CASSYTTSGVTDTQYF.

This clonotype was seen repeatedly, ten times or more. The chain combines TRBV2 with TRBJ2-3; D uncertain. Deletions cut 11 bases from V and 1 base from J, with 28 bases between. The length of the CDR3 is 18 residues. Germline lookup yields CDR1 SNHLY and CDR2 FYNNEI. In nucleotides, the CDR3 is TGTGCCGGTGGCCCCAGCACCCCCCAAGGGATAGGCACAGATACGCAGTATTTT. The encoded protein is CAGGPSTPQGIGTDTQYF.

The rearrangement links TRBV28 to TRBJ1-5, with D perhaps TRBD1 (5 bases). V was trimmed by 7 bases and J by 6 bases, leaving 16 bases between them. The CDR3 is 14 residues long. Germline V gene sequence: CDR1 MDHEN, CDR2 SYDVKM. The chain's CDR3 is CASNQGSGGQPQHF. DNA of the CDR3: TGTGCCAGCAACCAAGGGTCCGGGGGTCAGCCCCAGCATTTT.

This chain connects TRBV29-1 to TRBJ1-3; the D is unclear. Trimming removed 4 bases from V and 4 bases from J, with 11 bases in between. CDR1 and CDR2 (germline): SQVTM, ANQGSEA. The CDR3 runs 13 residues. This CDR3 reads CSVGGGRGNTIYF. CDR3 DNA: TGCAGCGTTGGAGGTGGGAGGGGAAACACCATATATTTT.

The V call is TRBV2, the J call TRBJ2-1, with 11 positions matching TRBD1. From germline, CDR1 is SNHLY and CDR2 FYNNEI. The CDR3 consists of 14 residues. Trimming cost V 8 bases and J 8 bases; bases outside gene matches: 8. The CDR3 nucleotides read TGTGCCAGCTCGAGGACAGGGGGCGAGGATGAGCAGTTCTTC. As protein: CASSRTGGEDEQFF.

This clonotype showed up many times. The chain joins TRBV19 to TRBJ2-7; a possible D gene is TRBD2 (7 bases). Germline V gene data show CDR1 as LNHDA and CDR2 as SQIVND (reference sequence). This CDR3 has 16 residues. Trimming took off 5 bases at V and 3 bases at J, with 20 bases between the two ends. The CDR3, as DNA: TGTGCCAGTAGTGTCCGGGAGGACAGCCCGGGCTACGAGCAGTACTTC. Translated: CASSVREDSPGYEQYF.

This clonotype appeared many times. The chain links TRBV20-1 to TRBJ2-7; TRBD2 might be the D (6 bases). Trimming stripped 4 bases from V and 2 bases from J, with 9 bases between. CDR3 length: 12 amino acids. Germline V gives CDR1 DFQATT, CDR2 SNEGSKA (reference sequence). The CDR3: CSANRETYEQYF. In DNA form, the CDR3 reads TGCAGTGCTAATCGGGAGACCTACGAGCAGTACTTC.

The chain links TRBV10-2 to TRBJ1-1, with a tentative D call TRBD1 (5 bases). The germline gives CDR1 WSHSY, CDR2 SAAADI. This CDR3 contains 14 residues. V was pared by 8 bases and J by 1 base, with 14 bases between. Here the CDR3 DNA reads TGCGCCAGCGGCCTAGGACATACGAACACTGAAGCTTTCTTT. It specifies CASGLGHTNTEAFF.

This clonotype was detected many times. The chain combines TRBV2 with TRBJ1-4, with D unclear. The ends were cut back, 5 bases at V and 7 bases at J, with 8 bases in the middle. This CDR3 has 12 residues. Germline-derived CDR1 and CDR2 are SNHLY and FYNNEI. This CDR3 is CASSRVSEKLFF. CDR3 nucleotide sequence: TGTGCCAGCAGTCGCGTCAGTGAAAAACTGTTTTTT.

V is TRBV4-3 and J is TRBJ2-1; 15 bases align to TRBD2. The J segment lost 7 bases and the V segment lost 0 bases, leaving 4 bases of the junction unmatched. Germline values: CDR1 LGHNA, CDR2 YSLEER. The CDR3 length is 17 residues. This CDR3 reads CASSQEGLAGGWNEQFF. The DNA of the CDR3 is TGCGCCAGCAGCCAAGAGGGACTAGCGGGAGGTTGGAATGAGCAGTTCTTC.

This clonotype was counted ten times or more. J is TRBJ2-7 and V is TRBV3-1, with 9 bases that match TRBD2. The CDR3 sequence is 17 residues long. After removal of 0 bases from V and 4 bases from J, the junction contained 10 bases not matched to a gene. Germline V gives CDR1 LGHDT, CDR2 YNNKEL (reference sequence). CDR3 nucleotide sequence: TGTGCCAGCAGCCAAGATCCCGATGGCGGGGGGGGATACGAGCAGTACTTC. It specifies CASSQDPDGGGGYEQYF.

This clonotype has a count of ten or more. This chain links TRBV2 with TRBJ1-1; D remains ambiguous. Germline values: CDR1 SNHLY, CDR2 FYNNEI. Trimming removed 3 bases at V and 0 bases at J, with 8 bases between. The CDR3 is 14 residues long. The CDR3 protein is CASSELGLNTEAFF. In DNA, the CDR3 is TGTGCCAGCAGTGAGTTAGGGTTGAACACTGAAGCTTTCTTT.